The entry that follows covers one T cell receptor beta chain sequence. This record belongs to a study of shared clonotypes between healthy human individuals. Germline loops: CDR1 SGHVS, CDR2 FQNEAQ. The CDR3 loop spans 15 amino acids. V trimming: 7 bases; J trimming: 1 base; junction bases outside the gene matches: 9. The table came from immunoSEQ multiplex PCR; TCRdb's copy has only in-frame clones and leaves some out. Of just over 2,000,000 clones listed, roughly 96% were seen once; the top ten hold 0.1% to 0.15%. This receptor was identified in a man younger than 35 in good health. The rearrangement links TRBV7-8 to TRBJ1-1, with 7 bases aligning to TRBD1. Sequences were obtained from naive CD4+ T cells sorted from blood. Subset described: CD45RA+ positively selected. For the CDR3, the DNA is TGTGCCAGCACCTATACAGGGGCCCAGAACACTGAAGCTTTCTTT. Its protein is CASTYTGAQNTEAFF.